The 32 T cell receptor beta chains given below trace back to one sample, sequenced in a study of identical twins. TCRdb reanalysed the 5' RACE reads using MiXCR and keeps one entry per CDR3 protein. The sample lists about 530,000 distinct CDR3 sequences; under 25% were seen once. This sample was also put to use in a study of yellow fever vaccine responses in identical twins.

The sequencing input was CD4+ T cells sorted from blood. These receptors all come from a woman between 18 and 29 years old in good health.

In its sample, this clonotype was seen a few times. This sequence joins TRBV7-9 and TRBJ2-2; the match to TRBD2 covers 10 bases. Germline-derived CDR1 and CDR2 are SEHNR and FQNEAQ (reference sequence). After removal of 10 bases from V and 0 bases from J, the junction contained 5 bases not matched to a gene. The CDR3 is 15 residues long. The CDR3 loop reads CANSGLAANTGELFF. CDR3 DNA: TGTGCCAATTCCGGACTAGCGGCGAACACCGGGGAGCTGTTTTTT.

This clonotype was picked up many times. This chain joins TRBV5-1 and TRBJ2-1; 9 bases are a match to TRBD1. From germline, CDR1 is SGHRS and CDR2 YFSETQ. V shed 4 bases and J 6 bases; nucleotides not matched to a gene: 8. This CDR3 has 15 residues. The CDR3: CASSQRDRVFNEQFF. Here the CDR3 DNA reads TGCGCCAGCAGCCAACGGGACAGGGTGTTCAATGAGCAGTTCTTC.

The V call is TRBV6-1, the J call TRBJ1-6; possibly TRBD1 for D (6 bases). V lost 4 bases, J lost 11 bases, and 18 bases lay in between. CDR3 length equals 15 residues. Germline V gene data show CDR1 as MNHNS and CDR2 as SASEGT. CDR3 sequence reads: CASSGTVGVMPPLHF. CDR3 bases: TGTGCCAGCAGTGGGACAGTTGGAGTTATGCCACCCCTCCACTTT.

This clonotype was observed once. The rearrangement links TRBV19 to TRBJ1-1; D may be TRBD1 (5 bases). The CDR3 is 14 amino acids. Deletions cut 3 bases from V and 4 bases from J, with 12 bases between. In germline, CDR1 is LNHDA, CDR2 SQIVND (reference sequence). The CDR3 sequence is CASSISRGITEAFF. The CDR3 coding sequence is TGTGCCAGTAGTATTTCTCGGGGGATCACTGAAGCTTTCTTT.

The chain is built from TRBV11-2 and TRBJ2-7; tentative D call: TRBD1 (6 bases). V was cut by 5 bases and J by 2 bases, with 16 bases left in between. The CDR3 sequence is 15 residues long. Looked up from germline, CDR1 is SGHAT and CDR2 is FQNNGV. CDR3 sequence reads: CASSQDSLVTYEQYF. The CDR3 coding sequence is TGTGCCAGCAGCCAGGACAGCCTAGTCACCTACGAGCAGTACTTC.

A few counts support this clonotype. The rearrangement links TRBV12-3 or TRBV12-4 to TRBJ2-1; 7 bases match TRBD2. V dropped 6 bases and J dropped 7; count of bases not matched to a gene: 6. This CDR3 has 13 residues. This CDR3 reads CASREGGRNEQFF. The DNA for the CDR3 is TGTGCCAGCAGAGAGGGAGGGCGAAATGAGCAGTTCTTC.

J is TRBJ2-2 and V is TRBV20-1; 10 nucleotides agree with TRBD1. CDR1 is DFQATT, CDR2 SNEGSKA, per germline (reference sequence). Trimming at V came to 6 bases and at J to 6 bases, leaving 10 bases not matched to a gene. The length of the CDR3 is 15 residues. The CDR3 loop is CSARQTGGFPGELFF. CDR3 sequence (DNA): TGCAGTGCCCGCCAGACAGGGGGCTTCCCCGGGGAGCTGTTTTTT.

The chain combines TRBV11-3 with TRBJ2-7; 11 positions match TRBD2. Germline V gives CDR1 SGHNT, CDR2 YENEEA. The CDR3 consists of 16 residues. The junction had 13 bases not matched to a gene; V was cut back by 10 bases and J by 2 bases. Here the CDR3 reads CATSDRAGLAAYEQYF. CDR3 DNA: TGTGCCACTTCGGACAGAGCGGGACTAGCGGCCTACGAGCAGTACTTC.

This clonotype was observed a handful of times. This chain uses TRBV27 with TRBJ1-2; D gene unclear. The V gene lost 8 bases and the J gene lost 1 base, with 17 bases spanning the gap. Germline loops: CDR1 MNHEY, CDR2 SMNVEV (reference sequence). The CDR3 sequence is 15 residues long. The CDR3 DNA follows: TGTGCCAGCTGTTCCGCCTCGGACTGTAACTATGGCTACACCTTC. Its translation is CASCSASDCNYGYTF.

This clonotype occurred a few times. The J gene is TRBJ2-5, the V gene TRBV7-9; D is unclear. Trimming left V 0 bases short and J 1 base short, with 9 bases between. Germline V gene data show CDR1 as SEHNR and CDR2 as FQNEAQ (reference sequence). CDR3 length equals 15 residues. In nucleotides, the CDR3 is TGTGCCAGCAGCTTAGCGGAAAACATCCAAGAGACCCAGTACTTC. This encodes CASSLAENIQETQYF.

The V gene is TRBV2, the J gene TRBJ2-1; 9 nucleotides agree with TRBD2. The V gene end was trimmed by 6 bases and the J gene end by 12 bases; junction bases not matched to a gene: 18. This CDR3 contains 16 residues. From germline, CDR1 is SNHLY and CDR2 FYNNEI. The CDR3 DNA reads TGTGCCAGCAGCCTGGATAGCGGGAGTGTAAATGTATGGCAGTTCTTC. This translates into CASSLDSGSVNVWQFF.

The V call is TRBV14, the J call TRBJ2-2; D tentatively fits TRBD1 or TRBD2 (5 bases each). Per germline, CDR1 SGHDN and CDR2 FVKESK. The CDR3 consists of 14 residues. Trimming shortened V by 3 bases and J by 4 bases, and 9 bases separated the two germline ends. The CDR3 bases are TGTGCCAGCAGCCAGCAGGGAGTCACCGGGGAGCTGTTTTTT. Encoded protein: CASSQQGVTGELFF.

The DNA of the CDR3 is TGTGCCAGCAGATCGACAGACGGTTTCAGGGAGCTGTTTTTT. Protein product: CASRSTDGFRELFF. The chain combines TRBV7-9 with TRBJ2-2; maybe TRBD1 (5 bases). The germline V and J ends were trimmed by 6 bases and 9 bases, with 17 bases remaining between them. The CDR3 is 14 amino acids. Germline V gene lookup returns CDR1 SEHNR and CDR2 FQNEAQ (reference sequence). Using reference TRBV7-9 and TRBJ2-2 for the parts outside the CDR3, the full variable domain is DTGVSQNPRHKITKRGQNVTFRCDPISEHNRLYWYRQTLGQGPEFLTYFQNEAQLEKSRLLSDRFSAERPKGSFSTLEIQRTEQGDSAMYLCASRSTDGFRELFFGEGSRLTVL.

CDR3 DNA sequence: TGCAGCGTTGAGCTTCCAGGTGAGAACACTGAAGCTTTCTTT. Protein: CSVELPGENTEAFF. The chain is built from TRBV29-1 and TRBJ1-1; no firm D call. This CDR3 comprises 14 residues. The germline V and J ends were trimmed by 3 bases and 1 base, with 12 bases remaining between them. Germline CDR1 reads SQVTM; CDR2 reads ANQGSEA.

This clonotype was seen only a few times. This chain connects TRBV20-1 to TRBJ2-1; 7 bases agree with TRBD1. CDR3 length: 14 residues. V shed 6 bases and J 0 bases; nucleotides not matched to a gene: 5. Germline V CDR1 and CDR2: DFQATT, SNEGSKA (reference sequence). CDR3 amino acids: CSALDRSSYNEQFF. The CDR3 nucleotides are TGCAGTGCCCTGGACAGGAGCTCCTACAATGAGCAGTTCTTC.

This clonotype came up a few times. The chain employs TRBV7-9 and TRBJ2-1; 9 bases are shared with TRBD1. CDR3 length: 15 residues. With V trimmed by 6 bases and J by 6 bases, 9 bases remained unmatched. The germline V gene has CDR1 SEHNR and CDR2 FQNEAQ (reference sequence). This CDR3 reads CASRTNRGQGNEQFF. Written as DNA, the CDR3 is TGTGCCAGCAGAACTAACAGGGGGCAGGGCAATGAGCAGTTCTTC.

V usage is TRBV7-8 and J usage is TRBJ2-1; TRBD2 might be the D (6 bases). The germline CDR1 and CDR2 sequences are SGHVS and FQNEAQ. This CDR3 region has 19 residues. Trimming stripped 5 bases from V and 2 bases from J, with 25 bases between. CDR3 nucleotide sequence: TGTGCCAGCAGCCCGAGGGGTCTGAGAGACGGGGGAACCTACAATGAGCAGTTCTTC. It encodes CASSPRGLRDGGTYNEQFF.

The chain couples TRBV7-9 to TRBJ2-3; 8 bases align to TRBD1. CDR3 length: 17 amino acids. CDR1 SEHNR and CDR2 FQNEAQ come from the germline V gene (reference sequence). After removal of 5 bases from V and 1 base from J, the junction contained 11 bases not matched to a gene. The DNA of the CDR3 is TGTGCCAGCAGCCCAGGACAGGGAGGAGGAGGCACAGATACGCAGTATTTT. Translation gives CASSPGQGGGGTDTQYF.

V usage is TRBV18 and J usage is TRBJ2-1, with D hard to call. V dropped 2 bases and J dropped 8 bases, with 7 bases sitting between them. Germline V lookup: CDR1 KGHSH, CDR2 LQKENI. CDR3 length: 12 residues. CDR3 nucleotide sequence: TGTGCCAGCTCACCAATTAGAGATGAGCAGTTCTTC. Protein product: CASSPIRDEQFF.

The chain couples TRBV7-6 to TRBJ2-3; no firm D call. In germline, CDR1 is SGHVS, CDR2 FNYEAQ. The V end lost 1 base, the J end lost 5 bases, and 7 bases lay between the germline ends. This CDR3 contains 13 residues. Here the CDR3 DNA reads TGTGCCAGCAGCTTAGGTCCGCGAGATACGCAGTATTTT. This sequence encodes CASSLGPRDTQYF.

The CDR3 bases are TGTGCCAGCAGCGCCTACAGGGTGGACATTCAGTACTTC. Amino acids: CASSAYRVDIQYF. The chain links TRBV7-2 to TRBJ2-4; D may be TRBD1 (6 bases). Germline values: CDR1 SGHTA, CDR2 FQGNSA. This CDR3 is built from 13 residues. V was shortened by 5 bases and J by 8 bases, with 13 bases between the two germline ends.

This clonotype was counted between two and nine times. The genes are TRBV12-3 or TRBV12-4 and TRBJ2-7; D remains ambiguous. Trimming left V 6 bases short and J 6 bases short, with 18 bases between. The CDR3 runs 14 residues. The CDR3 coding sequence is TGTGCCAGCAGCCTAGGTGCAGAGCGACCCGAGCAGTACTTC. Its translation is CASSLGAERPEQYF.

This clonotype was counted many times. This chain joins TRBV20-1 and TRBJ2-1; D is perhaps TRBD1 or TRBD2 (5 bases each). V lost 2 bases to trimming and J lost 6 bases, with 17 bases between them. There are 15 residues in the CDR3. From germline, CDR1 is DFQATT and CDR2 SNEGSKA (reference sequence). The CDR3 sequence: CSARTPGRNSNEQFF. The DNA for the CDR3 is TGCAGTGCTAGAACACCGGGACGCAACTCCAATGAGCAGTTCTTC.

CDR3 loop: CASSYSGFYGYTF. The CDR3 DNA is TGTGCCAGCAGTTACTCGGGTTTCTATGGCTACACCTTC. The chain employs TRBV6-5 and TRBJ1-2; D is unclear. V lost 0 bases to trimming and J lost 4 bases, with 6 bases between them. Germline V gene data show CDR1 as MNHEY and CDR2 as SVGAGI. The CDR3 is 13 residues long.

The table lists this clonotype with a few counts. The chain employs TRBV29-1 and TRBJ2-3, with D perhaps matching TRBD1 or TRBD2 (5 bases each). Germline values: CDR1 SQVTM, CDR2 ANQGSEA. The CDR3 is 14 residues long. V was cut by 7 bases and J by 1 base, with 15 bases left in between. The CDR3 sequence is CSAYNRDGTDTQYF. CDR3 nucleotide sequence: TGCAGCGCTTACAACCGGGACGGCACAGATACGCAGTATTTT.

This clonotype was seen a few times. The V call is TRBV12-3 or TRBV12-4, the J call TRBJ2-1, with 13 bases that match TRBD2. The CDR3 is made up of 17 amino acids. J lost 2 bases, V lost 5 bases, and 6 bases had no gene match. CDR3 bases: TGTGCCAGCAGTAGAACTAGCGGGGGGGCCGCCTACAATGAGCAGTTCTTC. Amino acid sequence: CASSRTSGGAAYNEQFF.

The rearrangement uses TRBV20-1 and TRBJ2-1; maybe TRBD2 (5 bases). The CDR3 is 16 residues long. Per the germline V gene, CDR1 is DFQATT and CDR2 is SNEGSKA (reference sequence). The V gene lost 4 bases and the J gene lost 4 bases, with 20 bases spanning the gap. The CDR3 bases are TGCAGTGCTACACTACCCCTAGCAGGAGGATACAATGAGCAGTTCTTC. This gives the protein CSATLPLAGGYNEQFF.

This clonotype has more than one count but fewer than ten. The rearrangement uses TRBV28 and TRBJ2-4; a weak D match, TRBD1 (6 bases). Trimming pared 7 bases from V and 3 bases from J, leaving 19 bases between. Per germline, CDR1 MDHEN and CDR2 SYDVKM. The CDR3 extends over 16 amino acids. The CDR3 is CASTPTPGTIKNIQYF. CDR3 sequence (DNA): TGTGCCAGCACCCCAACCCCCGGGACAATCAAAAACATTCAGTACTTC.

The chain joins TRBV18 to TRBJ2-5, with 7 bases identical to TRBD2. V shed 6 bases, J shed 3 bases, and the junction held 10 bases outside the gene matches. Per germline, CDR1 KGHSH and CDR2 LQKENI. The CDR3 extends over 15 amino acids. The CDR3 nucleotides read TGTGCCAGCTCCCCAACCGGGACTATAAAAGAGACCCAGTACTTC. It translates to CASSPTGTIKETQYF.

This clonotype has ten or more counts. One end of the junction is discordant with germline, which a read error may explain. The V and J genes are TRBV7-2 and TRBJ2-2, with 11 bases aligning to TRBD2. This CDR3 has 15 amino acids. Germline CDR1 is SGHTA and CDR2 is FQGNSA. The CDR3 region has the DNA TGTGCCAGCAGTTTAGCGGGAGGGTACACCGGGGAGCTGTTTTTT. It translates to CASSLAGGYTGELFF.

This clonotype was observed a handful of times. The rearrangement joins TRBV29-1 to TRBJ2-3, with 7 bases matching TRBD2. This CDR3 is 14 amino acids long. CDR1 and CDR2 from the germline V gene are SQVTM and ANQGSEA. V lost 4 bases to trimming and J lost 0 bases; unmatched junction nucleotides: 4. In nucleotides, the CDR3 is TGCAGCGTTGCTCATAGCGGGAGCACAGATACGCAGTATTTT. Translated, it gives CSVAHSGSTDTQYF.

The chain links TRBV7-9 to TRBJ2-7; 8 bases map to TRBD2. After removal of 5 bases from V and 4 bases from J, the junction contained 7 bases not matched to a gene. The CDR3 extends over 14 amino acids. CDR1 is SEHNR, CDR2 FQNEAQ, per germline (reference sequence). Here the CDR3 reads CASSPGLAEYEQYF. The CDR3 DNA sequence: TGTGCCAGCAGCCCCGGACTAGCTGAGTACGAGCAGTACTTC.